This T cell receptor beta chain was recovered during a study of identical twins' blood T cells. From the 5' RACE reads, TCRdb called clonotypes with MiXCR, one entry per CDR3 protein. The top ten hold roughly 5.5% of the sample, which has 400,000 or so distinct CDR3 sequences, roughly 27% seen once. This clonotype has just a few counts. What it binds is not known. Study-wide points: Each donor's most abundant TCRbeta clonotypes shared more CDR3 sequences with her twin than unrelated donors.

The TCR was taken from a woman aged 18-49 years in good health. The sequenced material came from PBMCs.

CDR3 nucleotide sequence: TGTGCCAGCAGCCAGGGACAGGGGGCTCCCGGGGAGCTGTTTTTT. This codes for CASSQGQGAPGELFF. The chain recombines TRBV3-1 with TRBJ2-2; TRBD1 agrees at 12 bases. Germline assignment: CDR1 LGHDT and CDR2 YNNKEL (reference sequence). The CDR3 has 15 amino acids. V was clipped by 3 bases and J by 6 bases; unmatched bases: 2.